The rows below give T cell receptor beta chains drawn from one sample of a study of cytomegalovirus exposure and HLA in healthy donors. Generated by immunoSEQ multiplex PCR, the TCRdb table keeps only in-frame clones and is missing some. There are about 110,000 clones in the sample; roughly 69% occur only once, and 5.4% lies in the top ten. The sample comprised PBMCs. These receptor sequences come from a woman in her 70s in good health and CMV-seropositive. The CDR3 runs from the conserved cysteine through the conserved F or W.

v_call	j_call	cdr3_aa
TRBV6-5	TRBJ2-5	CASSSPGQGSKTQYF
TRBV7-3	TRBJ2-3	CASSTRDRGADTQYF
TRBV15	TRBJ1-4	CATSRDGATNEKLFF
TRBV6-5	TRBJ2-4	CASSRGLVAKNIQYF
TRBV5-1	TRBJ1-6	CASSETGGGGGSPLHF
TRBV4-2	TRBJ2-6	CASSKGQGAGSGANVLTF
TRBV6-5	TRBJ1-5	CASSSLGAGNQPQHF
TRBV4-1	TRBJ1-2	CASSQYNQVNYGYTF
TRBV19	TRBJ2-6	CASRAGALSSGANVLTF
TRBV7-2	TRBJ2-3	CASSTYSTDTQYF
TRBV5-1	TRBJ2-3	CASSLERGSDTQYF